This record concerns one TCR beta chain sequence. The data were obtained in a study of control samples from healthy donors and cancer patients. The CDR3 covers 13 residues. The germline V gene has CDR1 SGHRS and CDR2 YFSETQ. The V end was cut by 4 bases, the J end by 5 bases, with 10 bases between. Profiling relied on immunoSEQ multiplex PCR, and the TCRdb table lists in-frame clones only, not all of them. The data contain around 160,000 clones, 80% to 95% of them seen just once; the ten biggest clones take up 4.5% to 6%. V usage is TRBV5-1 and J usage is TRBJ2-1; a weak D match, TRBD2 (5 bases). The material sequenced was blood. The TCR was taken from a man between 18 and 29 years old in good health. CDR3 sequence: CASSVGLNNEQFF. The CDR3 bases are TGCGCCAGCAGCGTAGGACTTAACAATGAGCAGTTCTTC.